The clone carrying this T cell receptor (beta chain) was detected many times. With iRepertoire HTBI primers and Arm-PCR of CDR3 regions, TCR beta libraries were built. TCRdb processed the multiplex PCR reads anew with MiXCR; each CDR3 protein has one entry. The data contain around 250,000 distinct CDR3 sequences, 20% of them singletons. These data originate in a study of regulatory T cells in long-lasting Graves disease. Stated time point: newly diagnosed GD, antithyroid drugs for less than 3 months. PBMC RNA was the source of the TCR library. This CDR3 spans 15 amino acids. The germline V and J ends were trimmed by 6 bases and 2 bases, with 13 bases remaining between them. The germline gives CDR1 MGHDK, CDR2 SYGVNS.

Sequencing was performed on peripheral blood mononuclear cells (PBMCs), taken at new diagnosis, from a patient treated with antithyroid drugs. The chain recombines TRBV25-1 with TRBJ2-2; D is possibly TRBD2 (5 bases). The sequence was obtained from a female donor with Graves disease. The CDR3 DNA reads TGTGCCAGCAGGAGTTCGAGCGGAAACACCGGGGAGCTGTTTTTT. It specifies CASRSSSGNTGELFF.